This T cell receptor beta chain derives from a study of T cells in Graves' hyperthyroidism and ophthalmopathy. Findings and caveats of the study: Most clonotypes that expanded in the thyroid above 0.001 also showed up in blood.

As for this clonotype: Its antigen remains unidentified.

On the basis of clinical symptoms, serum thyroxine and TRAb, thyroid ultrasound and orbital computed tomography, diagnoses were made. V lost 1 base to trimming and J lost 4 bases; unmatched junction nucleotides: 7. The CDR3 length is 15 residues. Germline CDR1 SGHTS, CDR2 YDEGEE. RNA transcripts were the template for amplifying TCR beta CDR3 regions. Primed by the HTBI set, a first-round RT-PCR was run on the TCR CDR3. One entry per CDR3 protein, called by TCRdb with MiXCR from the multiplex PCR reads. The table lists over 350,000 distinct CDR3 sequences, around an eighth of them singletons. The source material was blood. This receptor was taken from a man in his fifties or sixties with Graves' ophthalmopathy. The rearrangement uses TRBV5-8 and TRBJ2-5; 7 nucleotides line up with TRBD1. CDR3 nucleotides: TGTGCCAGCAGCTTGCGCGAGGGGGCAGGAGAGACCCAGTACTTC. Translation: CASSLREGAGETQYF.